This T cell receptor beta chain stems from a study of T cells in Graves' hyperthyroidism and ophthalmopathy. Overall study: Specimen type is peripheral blood, collected at initial diagnosis prior to any treatment. Broader study findings: Blood shared most expanded thyroid clonotypes above 0.001. Using 13 V-J features, a model discriminated ophthalmopathy from stable hyperthyroidism.

The TCR beta CDR3 regions underwent amplification using RNA transcripts as the source. Researchers ran a first-round RT-PCR on the TCR CDR3 using the HTBI primer set. Each CDR3 protein is one row after TCRdb ran MiXCR on the multiplex PCR reads. The sample records roughly 300,000 distinct CDR3 sequences, roughly 13% being singletons. From germline, CDR1 is SGHVS and CDR2 FNYEAQ. The CDR3 contains 14 residues. V was shortened by 1 base and J by 4 bases, with 9 bases between the two germline ends. This clonotype was counted at least ten times. As yet, its antigen is unknown. Sequenced sample: blood. The gene calls are TRBV7-6 and TRBJ2-3; D possibly matches TRBD1 or TRBD2 (5 bases each). The sequence was collected from a woman aged 25 to 45 with Graves' hyperthyroidism. CDR3 amino acids: CASSLGRGPDTQYF. CDR3 nucleotides: TGTGCCAGCAGCTTAGGCCGGGGACCAGATACGCAGTATTTT.